This T cell receptor beta chain was observed in a study of blood T cell repertoires in COVID-19. Profiling relied on immunoSEQ multiplex PCR, and the TCRdb table lists in-frame clones only, not all of them. In the table there are a few hundred thousand clones, under 90% of which are singletons. The V and J ends lost 4 bases and 0 bases respectively, with 13 bases between them. This CDR3 comprises 16 residues. Germline assignment: CDR1 LGHDT and CDR2 YNNKEL (reference sequence). Source material: PBMCs or T cells enriched from blood (not recorded which). The rearrangement links TRBV3-1 (or the pseudogene TRBV3-2) to TRBJ2-1; D gene unclear. This TCR was sampled from a man aged 30-40 years with acute COVID-19. CDR3 nucleotide sequence: TGTGCCAGCAGCCCGTCAGGCAGCCGCTCCTACAATGAGCAGTTCTTC. As protein: CASSPSGSRSYNEQFF.